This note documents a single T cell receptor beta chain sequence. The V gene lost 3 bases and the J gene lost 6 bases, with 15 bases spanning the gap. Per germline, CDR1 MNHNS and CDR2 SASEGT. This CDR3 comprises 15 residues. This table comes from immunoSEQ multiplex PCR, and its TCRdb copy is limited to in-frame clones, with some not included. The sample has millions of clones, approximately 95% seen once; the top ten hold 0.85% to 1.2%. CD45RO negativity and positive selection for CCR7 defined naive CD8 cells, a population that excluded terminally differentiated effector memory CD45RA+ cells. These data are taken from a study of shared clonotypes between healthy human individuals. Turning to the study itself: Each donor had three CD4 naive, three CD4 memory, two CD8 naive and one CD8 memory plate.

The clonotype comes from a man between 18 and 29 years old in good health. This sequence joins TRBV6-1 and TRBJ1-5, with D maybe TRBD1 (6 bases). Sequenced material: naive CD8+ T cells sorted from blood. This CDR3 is CASSDLTGNRQPQHF. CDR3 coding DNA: TGTGCCAGCAGTGATTTAACAGGGAACCGTCAGCCCCAGCATTTT.